This entry is about one TCR beta chain. The CDR3 is made up of 16 amino acids. Germline V gene sequence: CDR1 MNHEY, CDR2 SVGEGT. TCRdb reanalyzed the 5' RACE reads and collapses them to one entry per CDR3 protein, without DNA. This specimen shows about 390,000 distinct CDR3 sequences; the ten leading clones hold around 10%. The data are from a study of T cells expressing NK-cell markers. Study-level background: The study sequenced eight donors, seven HCMV-seropositive and one seronegative.

This TCR was recovered from a woman aged 45-65 years in good health. What was sequenced was blood T cells: a sorted CD56 or NKG2C T cell subset, CD4+ or CD8+ T cells, or bulk PBMC T cells (not recorded which). J is TRBJ2-6 and V is TRBV6-2 or TRBV6-3; the D gene TCRdb calls, TRBD2, cannot be checked with no DNA. CDR3: CASSSAGLFGANVLTF.